This TCR beta chain is drawn from a study of glioma-infiltrating T cells after dendritic cell vaccination. Looking at the study overall: Patients received three intradermal dendritic cell vaccine injections at biweekly intervals. Findings and limits, study-wide: Complete blood and tumor specimen sets were limited to few patients.

About this clone itself: Its antigen is unidentified.

In germline, CDR1 is MNHEY, CDR2 SMNVEV (reference sequence). With V trimmed by 5 bases and J by 7 bases, 7 bases remained unmatched. This CDR3 region has 13 residues. PBMC sampling occurred before vaccination, two weeks after the third dose, and at progression. Amplification used 60 V beta primers and 13 J beta primers. Data came from immunoSEQ multiplex PCR; TCRdb stores just in-frame clones and leaves some out. The sample carries just under 85,000 clones, over 85% recorded once. This chain connects TRBV27 to TRBJ1-2, with TRBD1 matching over 7 bases. The sequence was collected from a human donor with glioblastoma. The specimen was blood, collected before dendritic cell vaccination. CDR3 amino acids: CASSPQTGTGYTF. For the CDR3, the DNA is TGTGCCAGCAGTCCCCAGACAGGGACTGGCTACACCTTC.